These 3 T cell receptor beta chains were sequenced from one sample in a study of T cell responses to AZD1222 COVID-19 vaccine. Some clones are missing from TCRdb's copy, which holds only in-frame ones; the method was immunoSEQ multiplex PCR. Here the sample spans some 130,000 clones, about nine tenths being singletons. Material: peripheral blood, obtained on day 0 of AZD1222 vaccination. These TCRs come from an adult in good health.

The CDR3 sequence is CASSFRGGSTEAFF. The CDR3, as DNA: TGTGCCAGCAGCTTTCGTGGAGGGAGCACTGAAGCTTTCTTT. The chain joins TRBV5-8 to TRBJ1-1; D gene ambiguous. The CDR3 runs 14 residues. Trimming took off 2 bases at V and 4 bases at J, with 12 bases between the two ends. Germline V gene data show CDR1 as SGHTS and CDR2 as YDEGEE.

The V and J genes are TRBV29-1 and TRBJ1-4; weak D call: TRBD1 (5 bases). The germline V gene encodes CDR1 SQVTM and CDR2 ANQGSEA. The CDR3 has 12 residues. V dropped 5 bases and J dropped 4 bases, with 8 bases sitting between them. The CDR3 nucleotides read TGCAGCGTTAGGGACGGTAATGAAAAACTGTTTTTT. This sequence encodes CSVRDGNEKLFF.

The rearrangement links TRBV28 to TRBJ1-2; no reliable D call. The CDR3 is 12 amino acids. Germline V CDR1 and CDR2: MDHEN, SYDVKM. V was clipped by 1 base and J by 5 bases, with 5 bases between them. CDR3 region: CASSLSPYGYTF. CDR3 DNA sequence: TGTGCCAGCAGTTTATCCCCATATGGCTACACCTTC.